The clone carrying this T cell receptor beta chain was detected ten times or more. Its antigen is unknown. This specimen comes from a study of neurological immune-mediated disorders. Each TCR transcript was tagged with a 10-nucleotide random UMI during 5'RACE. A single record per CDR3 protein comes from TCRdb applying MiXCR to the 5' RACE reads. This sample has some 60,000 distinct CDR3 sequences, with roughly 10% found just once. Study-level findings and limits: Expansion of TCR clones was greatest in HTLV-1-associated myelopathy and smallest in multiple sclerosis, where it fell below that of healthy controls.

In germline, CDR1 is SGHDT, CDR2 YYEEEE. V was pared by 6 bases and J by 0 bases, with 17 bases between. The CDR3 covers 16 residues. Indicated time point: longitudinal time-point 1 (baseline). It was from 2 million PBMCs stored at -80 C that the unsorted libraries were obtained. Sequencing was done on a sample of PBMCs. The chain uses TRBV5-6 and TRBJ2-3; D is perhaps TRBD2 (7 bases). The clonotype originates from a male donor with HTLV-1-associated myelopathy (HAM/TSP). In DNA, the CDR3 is TGTGCCAGCAACGGGGGGCCCAGCCCTAGCACAGATACGCAGTATTTT. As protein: CASNGGPSPSTDTQYF.